The source of this TCR beta chain is a study of beta chain features in type 1 diabetes. The CDR3 has 13 residues. With 3 bases clipped from V and 6 bases from J, the junction kept 3 bases outside the gene matches. Germline CDR1 and CDR2: SGHVT and SQSDAQ. The entirety of the isolated RNA underwent reverse transcription, so expressed TCRB transcripts were sequenced. The protocol was immunoSEQ multiplex PCR, while the TCRdb copy is restricted to in-frame clones and leaves out a portion. There are about 44,000 clones in the sample; around 50% occur only once, and more than 2% lies in the top ten. This sequence originates from a woman between 18 and 29 years old in good health. This chain joins TRBV7-4 and TRBJ1-2; 8 positions agree with TRBD1. The sequencing sample was made of Tregs from blood. The CDR3 DNA is TGTGCCAGCAGCTTCCGGACAGGGAATGGCTACACCTTC. Its protein is CASSFRTGNGYTF. Supplemented by reference TRBV7-4 and TRBJ1-2, the full variable domain reads GAGVSQSPRYKVAKRGRDVALRCDSISGHVTLYWYRQTLGQGSEVLTYSQSDAQRDKSGRPSGRFSAERPERSVSTLKIQRTEQGDSAVYLCASSFRTGNGYTFGSGTRLTVV.